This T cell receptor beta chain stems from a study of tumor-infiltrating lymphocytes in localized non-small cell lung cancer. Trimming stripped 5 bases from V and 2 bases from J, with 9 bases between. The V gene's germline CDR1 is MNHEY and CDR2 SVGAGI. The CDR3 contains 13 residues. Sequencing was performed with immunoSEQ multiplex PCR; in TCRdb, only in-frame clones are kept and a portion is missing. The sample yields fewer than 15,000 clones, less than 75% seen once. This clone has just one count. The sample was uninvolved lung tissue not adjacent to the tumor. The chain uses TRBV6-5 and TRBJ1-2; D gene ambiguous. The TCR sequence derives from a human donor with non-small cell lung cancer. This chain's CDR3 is CASSLHGNYGYTF. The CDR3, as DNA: TGTGCCAGCAGTCTCCACGGGAACTATGGCTACACCTTC.